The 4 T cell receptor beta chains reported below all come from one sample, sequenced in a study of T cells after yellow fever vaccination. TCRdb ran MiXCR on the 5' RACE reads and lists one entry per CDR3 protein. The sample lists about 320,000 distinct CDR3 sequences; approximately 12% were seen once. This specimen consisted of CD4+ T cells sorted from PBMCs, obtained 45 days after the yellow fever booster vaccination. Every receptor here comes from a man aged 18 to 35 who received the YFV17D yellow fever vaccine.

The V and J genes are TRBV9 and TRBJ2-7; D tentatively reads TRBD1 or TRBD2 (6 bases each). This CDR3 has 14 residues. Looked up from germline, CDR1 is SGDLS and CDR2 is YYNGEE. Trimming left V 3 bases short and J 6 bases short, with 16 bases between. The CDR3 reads CASSGGASVSEQYF. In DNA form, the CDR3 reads TGTGCCAGCAGCGGGGGGGCTAGCGTCTCCGAGCAGTACTTC.

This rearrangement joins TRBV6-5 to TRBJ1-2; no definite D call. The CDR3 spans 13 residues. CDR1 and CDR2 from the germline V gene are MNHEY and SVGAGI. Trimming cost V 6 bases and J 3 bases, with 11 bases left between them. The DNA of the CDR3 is TGTGCCAGCAGGTCTCGTGAGGACTATGGCTACACCTTC. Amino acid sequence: CASRSREDYGYTF.

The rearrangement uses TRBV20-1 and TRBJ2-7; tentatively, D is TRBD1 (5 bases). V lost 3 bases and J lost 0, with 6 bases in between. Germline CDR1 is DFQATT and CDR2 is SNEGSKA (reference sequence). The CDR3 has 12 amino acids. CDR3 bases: TGCAGTGCTAGGACAGTCTCCTACGAGCAGTACGTC. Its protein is CSARTVSYEQYV.

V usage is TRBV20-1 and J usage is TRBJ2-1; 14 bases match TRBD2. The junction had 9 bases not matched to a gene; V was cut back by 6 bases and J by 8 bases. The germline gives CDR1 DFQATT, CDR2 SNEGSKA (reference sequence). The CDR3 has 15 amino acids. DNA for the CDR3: TGCAGTGCAGCAGAGACTAGCGGGGGGGGCTATGAGCAGTTCTTC. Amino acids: CSAAETSGGGYEQFF.